The present T cell receptor (beta chain) was sequenced within a study of radiation and T cells in renal cell carcinoma. Study-level background: Nephrectomy followed 15 Gy stereotactic body radiation by 4 weeks. Findings and limits, study-wide: In blood, top tumor clones expanded by 2 weeks, shrinking by 4.

Comment on this clone: Its antigen is currently unknown.

The time point is: baseline pretreatment blood. Specified treatment: 15 Gy SBRT to primary tumor, nephrectomy 4 weeks later. Blood was sampled at baseline, 2 weeks and 4 weeks after SBRT. The patient's renal cell carcinoma had clear cell pathology. TCRdb's copy holds only in-frame clones and misses some; the assay was immunoSEQ multiplex PCR. Here the sample spans some 150,000 clones, roughly 83% being singletons. CDR3 length: 14 residues. Deletions cut 5 bases from V and 4 bases from J, with 12 bases between. The germline CDR1 and CDR2 sequences are MNHNY and SVGAGI (reference sequence). This receptor was taken from a woman aged 50 to 65 with renal cell carcinoma. This rearrangement joins TRBV6-6 to TRBJ1-3, with D perhaps TRBD1 (6 bases). The sequencing used blood, collected from a patient whose treatment included radiotherapy and nephrectomy. CDR3 region: CASSGGLGGNTIYF. For the CDR3, the DNA is TGTGCCAGCAGTGGGGGCCTTGGAGGAAACACCATATATTTT.